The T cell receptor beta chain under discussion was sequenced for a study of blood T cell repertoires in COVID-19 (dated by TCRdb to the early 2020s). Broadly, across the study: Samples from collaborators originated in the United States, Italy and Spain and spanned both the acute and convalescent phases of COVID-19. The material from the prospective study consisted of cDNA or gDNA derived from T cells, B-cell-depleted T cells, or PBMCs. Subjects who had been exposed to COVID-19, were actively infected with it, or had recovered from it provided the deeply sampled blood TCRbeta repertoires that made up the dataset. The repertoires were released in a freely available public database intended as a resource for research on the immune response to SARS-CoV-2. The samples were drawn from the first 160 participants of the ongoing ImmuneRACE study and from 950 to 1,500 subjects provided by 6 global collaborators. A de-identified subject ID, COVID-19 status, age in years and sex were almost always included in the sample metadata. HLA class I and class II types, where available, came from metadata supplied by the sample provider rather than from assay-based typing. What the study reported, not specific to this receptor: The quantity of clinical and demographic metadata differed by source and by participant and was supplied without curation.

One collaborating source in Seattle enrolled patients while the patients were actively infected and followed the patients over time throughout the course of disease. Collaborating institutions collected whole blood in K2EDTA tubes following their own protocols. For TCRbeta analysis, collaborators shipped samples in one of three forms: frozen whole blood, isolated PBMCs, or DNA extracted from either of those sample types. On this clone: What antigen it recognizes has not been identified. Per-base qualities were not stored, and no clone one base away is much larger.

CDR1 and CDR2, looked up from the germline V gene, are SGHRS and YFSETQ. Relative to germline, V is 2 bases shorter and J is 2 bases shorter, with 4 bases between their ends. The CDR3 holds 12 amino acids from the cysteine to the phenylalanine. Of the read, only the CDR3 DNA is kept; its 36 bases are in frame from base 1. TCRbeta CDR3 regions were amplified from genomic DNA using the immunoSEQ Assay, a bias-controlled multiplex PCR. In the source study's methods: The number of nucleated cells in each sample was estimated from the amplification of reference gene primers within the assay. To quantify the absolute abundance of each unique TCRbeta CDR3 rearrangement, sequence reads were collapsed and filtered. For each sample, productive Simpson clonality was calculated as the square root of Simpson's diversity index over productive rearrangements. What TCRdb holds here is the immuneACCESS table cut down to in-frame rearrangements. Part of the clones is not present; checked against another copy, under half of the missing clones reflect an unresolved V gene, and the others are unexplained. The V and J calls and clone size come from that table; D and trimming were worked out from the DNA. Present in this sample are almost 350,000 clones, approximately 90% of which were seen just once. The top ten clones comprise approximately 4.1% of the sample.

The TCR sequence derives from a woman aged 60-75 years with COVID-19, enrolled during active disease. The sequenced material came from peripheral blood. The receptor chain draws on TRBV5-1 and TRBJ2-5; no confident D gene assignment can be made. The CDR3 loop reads CASSFYQETQYF. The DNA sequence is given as TGCGCCAGCAGCTTTTATCAAGAGACCCAGTACTTC.